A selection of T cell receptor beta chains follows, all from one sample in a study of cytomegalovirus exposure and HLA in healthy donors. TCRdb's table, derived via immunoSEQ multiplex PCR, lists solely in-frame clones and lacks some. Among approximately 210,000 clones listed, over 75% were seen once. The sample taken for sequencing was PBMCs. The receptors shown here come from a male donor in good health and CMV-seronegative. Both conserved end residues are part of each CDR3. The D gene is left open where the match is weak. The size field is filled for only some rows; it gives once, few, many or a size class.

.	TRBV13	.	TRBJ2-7	CASSFSNEQYF	TGTGCCAGCAGCTTTTCAAACGAGCAGTACTTC
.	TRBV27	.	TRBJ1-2	CASSFMGRLDGYTF	TGTGCCAGCAGTTTCATGGGGCGCTTAGATGGCTACACCTTC
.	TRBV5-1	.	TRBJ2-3	CASSLDLDTQYF	TGCGCCAGCAGCTTGGATCTAGATACGCAGTATTTT
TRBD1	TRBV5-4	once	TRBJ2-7	CASSTRTGGYEQYF	TGTGCCAGCAGCACCCGGACAGGCGGCTACGAGCAGTACTTC
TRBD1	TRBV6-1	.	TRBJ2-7	CASSLDRGYYEQYF	TGTGCCAGCAGTCTGGACAGGGGGTACTACGAGCAGTACTTC
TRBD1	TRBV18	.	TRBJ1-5	CASSPGQGSVGFPQHF	TGTGCCAGCTCACCGGGACAGGGATCCGTGGGTTTTCCCCAGCATTTT
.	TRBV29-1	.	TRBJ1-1	CSVETAPLNTEAFF	TGCAGCGTTGAAACTGCGCCCTTGAACACTGAAGCTTTCTTT
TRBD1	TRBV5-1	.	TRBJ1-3	CASSLADRAGNTIYF	TGCGCCAGCAGCTTGGCTGACAGGGCTGGAAACACCATATATTTT
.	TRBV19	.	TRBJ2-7	CASSEGRGGPLREQYF	TGTGCCAGTAGTGAGGGCCGTGGGGGCCCCTTGAGGGAGCAGTACTTC
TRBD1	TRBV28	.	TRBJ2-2	CASSLTGFGAGELFF	TGTGCCAGCAGTTTGACAGGGTTTGGGGCCGGGGAGCTGTTTTTT
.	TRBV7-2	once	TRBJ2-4	CASSASGGTGNIQYF	TGTGCCAGCAGCGCTAGTGGCGGGACGGGGAACATTCAGTACTTC
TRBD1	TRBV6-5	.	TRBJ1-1	CASKEGAVTEAFF	TGTGCCAGCAAGGAGGGGGCTGTCACTGAAGCTTTCTTT
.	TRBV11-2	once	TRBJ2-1	CASSLGARGHEQFF	TGTGCCAGCAGCTTGGGTGCTAGAGGGCACGAGCAGTTCTTC
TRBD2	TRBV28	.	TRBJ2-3	CASSFPTAAGDTQYF	TGTGCCAGCAGTTTCCCGACAGCAGCGGGGGATACGCAGTATTTT
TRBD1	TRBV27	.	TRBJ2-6	CASSLLGTGTAGANVLTF	TGTGCCAGCAGTTTATTAGGGACAGGGACCGCGGGGGCCAACGTCCTGACTTTC
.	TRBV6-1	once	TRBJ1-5	CASTEGVTQPQHF	TGTGCCAGCACCGAGGGGGTAACTCAGCCCCAGCATTTT
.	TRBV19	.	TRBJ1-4	CASRSNEKLFF	TGTGCCAGTAGGAGTAATGAAAAACTGTTTTTT
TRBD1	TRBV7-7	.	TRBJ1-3	CASSPNRGLLSGNTIYF	TGTGCTAGCAGCCCAAACAGGGGTCTCCTCTCTGGAAACACCATATATTTT
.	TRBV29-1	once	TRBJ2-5	CSSAGRVGETQYF	TGCAGCTCCGCCGGCAGGGTCGGAGAGACCCAGTACTTC
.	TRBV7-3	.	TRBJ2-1	CASSLGEGVRGEQFF	TGTGCCAGCAGCTTAGGGGAAGGGGTACGAGGTGAGCAGTTCTTC
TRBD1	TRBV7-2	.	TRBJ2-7	CASSYAGQASYEQYF	TGTGCCAGCAGCTATGCGGGACAGGCCTCCTACGAGCAGTACTTC
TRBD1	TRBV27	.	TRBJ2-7	CATNSRTGLSYEQYF	TGTGCCACCAACAGCAGGACAGGGTTGTCCTACGAGCAGTACTTC
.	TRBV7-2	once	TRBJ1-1	CASSPSLGENTEAFF	TGTGCCAGCAGCCCCAGCCTAGGAGAGAACACTGAAGCTTTCTTT
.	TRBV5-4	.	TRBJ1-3	CASSPTTGGSGNTIYF	TGTGCCAGCAGCCCAACGACAGGAGGTTCAGGAAACACCATATATTTT
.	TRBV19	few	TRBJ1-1	CASSFRGRNTEAFF	TGTGCCAGTAGTTTCCGGGGAAGGAACACTGAAGCTTTCTTT
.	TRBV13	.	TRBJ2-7	CASSQGWGDEQYF	TGTGCCAGCAGCCAAGGGTGGGGGGACGAGCAGTACTTC
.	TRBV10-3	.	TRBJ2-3	CAISESGVIPTDTQYF	TGTGCCATCAGTGAATCGGGGGTGATTCCCACAGATACGCAGTATTTT
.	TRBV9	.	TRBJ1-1	CASSVDVGRDTEAFF	TGTGCCAGCAGCGTAGATGTGGGCAGAGACACTGAAGCTTTCTTT
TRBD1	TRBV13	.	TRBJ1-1	CASSPSPTGMNTEAFF	TGTGCCAGCAGCCCTAGCCCGACAGGGATGAACACTGAAGCTTTCTTT
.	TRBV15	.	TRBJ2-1	CATSTDIQAYNEQFF	TGTGCCACCAGCACAGACATTCAGGCCTACAATGAGCAGTTCTTC
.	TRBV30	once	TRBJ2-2	CAWSGTNTGELFF	TGTGCCTGGAGTGGGACTAACACCGGGGAGCTGTTTTTT
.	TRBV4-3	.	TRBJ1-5	CASSQGAGDQPQHF	TGCGCCAGCAGCCAGGGAGCCGGGGATCAGCCCCAGCATTTT
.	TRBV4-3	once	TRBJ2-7	CASSQGLESYEQYF	TGCGCCAGCAGCCAAGGACTTGAGTCCTACGAGCAGTACTTC
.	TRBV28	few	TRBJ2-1	CASSPGGGGLDEQFF	TGTGCCAGCAGCCCGGGAGGCGGGGGCCTTGATGAGCAGTTCTTC
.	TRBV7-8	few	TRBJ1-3	CASSLGGLGNTIYF	TGTGCCAGCAGCTTAGGGGGGCTCGGAAACACCATATATTTT
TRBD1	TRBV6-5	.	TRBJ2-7	CASRPGTGYEQYF	TGTGCCAGCAGGCCCGGGACAGGCTACGAGCAGTACTTC